This T cell receptor (beta chain) was captured by sequencing in a study of identical twins. A template switching step contributed a universal primer site, while unique molecular identifiers were present in the cDNA. MiXCR, applied by TCRdb to the 5' RACE reads, yields one record per CDR3 protein. The sample has 500,000 to 550,000 distinct CDR3 sequences; 20% to 25% are singletons. For this clonotype: Its antigen is still unknown.

Study-wide findings and caveats: Within beta out-of-frame sequences, the excess sharing observed between twins was weaker.

Between the trimmed V and J ends, which lost 1 base and 8 bases, there was a span of 12 bases. Germline V CDR1 and CDR2: SGHKS, YYEKEE (reference sequence). The CDR3 contains 13 residues. The same sample was also used in a study of yellow fever vaccine responses in identical twins.

This sequence joins TRBV5-5 and TRBJ1-2; unclear D gene. Sequenced input: CD4+ T cells sorted from blood. The origin of this receptor is a woman aged 18 to 35 in good health. The CDR3 DNA follows: TGTGCCAGCAGCTTGTCGGGAGTGCAGGGCTACACCTTC. This gives the protein CASSLSGVQGYTF.